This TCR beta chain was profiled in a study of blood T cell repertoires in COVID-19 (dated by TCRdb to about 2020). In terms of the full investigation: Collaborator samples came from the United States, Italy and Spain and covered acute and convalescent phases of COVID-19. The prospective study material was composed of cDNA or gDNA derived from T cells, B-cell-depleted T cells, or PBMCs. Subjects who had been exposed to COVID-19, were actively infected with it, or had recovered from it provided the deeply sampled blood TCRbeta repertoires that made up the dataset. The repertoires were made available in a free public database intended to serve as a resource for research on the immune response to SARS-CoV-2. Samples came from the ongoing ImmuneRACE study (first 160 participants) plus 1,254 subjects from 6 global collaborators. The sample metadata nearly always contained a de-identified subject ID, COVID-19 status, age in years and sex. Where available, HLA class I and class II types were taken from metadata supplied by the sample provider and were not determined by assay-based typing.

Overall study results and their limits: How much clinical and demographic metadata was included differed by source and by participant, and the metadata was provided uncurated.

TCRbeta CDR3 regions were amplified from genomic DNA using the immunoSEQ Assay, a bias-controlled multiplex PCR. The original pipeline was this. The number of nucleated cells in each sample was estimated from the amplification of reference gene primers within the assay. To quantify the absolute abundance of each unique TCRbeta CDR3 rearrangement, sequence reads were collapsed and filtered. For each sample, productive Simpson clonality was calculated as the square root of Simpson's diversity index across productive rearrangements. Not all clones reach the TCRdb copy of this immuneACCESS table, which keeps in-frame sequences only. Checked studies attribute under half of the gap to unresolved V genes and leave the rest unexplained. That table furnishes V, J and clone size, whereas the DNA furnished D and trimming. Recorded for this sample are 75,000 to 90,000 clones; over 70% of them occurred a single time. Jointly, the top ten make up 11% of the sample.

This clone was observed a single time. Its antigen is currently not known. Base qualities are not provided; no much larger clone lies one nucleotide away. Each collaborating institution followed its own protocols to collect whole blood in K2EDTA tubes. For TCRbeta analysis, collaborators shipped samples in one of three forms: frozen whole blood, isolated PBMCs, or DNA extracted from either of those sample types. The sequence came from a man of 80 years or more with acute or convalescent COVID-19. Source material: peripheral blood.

The sequenced DNA: TGTGCCAGCAGCCCCGTGGCGCTAGCGGGGATATACAATGAGCAGTTCTTC. It translates as CASSPVALAGIYNEQFF. This sequence uses TRBV4-2 and TRBJ2-1; 9 central bases correspond to TRBD2. CDR1 and CDR2 were assigned from the germline V gene as LGHNA and YNFKEQ. V is trimmed back by 4 bases and J by 4 bases, and the junction contains 11 bases that no gene match accounts for. Measured from the cysteine to the phenylalanine, the CDR3 is 17 residues long. The only DNA kept is the CDR3, 51 bases in frame from the first base.